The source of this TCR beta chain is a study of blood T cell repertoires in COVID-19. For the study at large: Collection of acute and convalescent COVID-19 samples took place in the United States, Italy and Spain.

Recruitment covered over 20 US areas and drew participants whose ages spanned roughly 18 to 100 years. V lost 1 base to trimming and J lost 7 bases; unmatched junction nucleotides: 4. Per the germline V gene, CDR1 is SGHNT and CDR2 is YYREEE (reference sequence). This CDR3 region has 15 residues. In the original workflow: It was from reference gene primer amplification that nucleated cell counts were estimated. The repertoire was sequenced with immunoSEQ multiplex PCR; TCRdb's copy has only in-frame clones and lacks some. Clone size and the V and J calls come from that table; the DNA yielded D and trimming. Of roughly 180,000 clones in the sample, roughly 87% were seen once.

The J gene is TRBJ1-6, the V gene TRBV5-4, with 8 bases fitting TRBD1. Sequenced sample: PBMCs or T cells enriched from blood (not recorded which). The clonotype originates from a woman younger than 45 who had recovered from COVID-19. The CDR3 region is CASSLYSGGNSPLHF. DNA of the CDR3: TGTGCCAGCAGCTTGTATTCAGGGGGCAATTCACCCCTCCACTTT. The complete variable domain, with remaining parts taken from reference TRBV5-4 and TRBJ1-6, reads ETGVTQSPTHLIKTRGQQVTLRCSSQSGHNTVSWYQQALGQGPQFIFQYYREEENGRGNFPPRFSGLQFPNYSSELNVNALELDDSALYLCASSLYSGGNSPLHFGNGTRLTVT.